Following are 9 T cell receptor beta chains from one sample sequenced in a study of Ad26.COV2.S vaccination and SARS-CoV-2 variants. Profiled with immunoSEQ multiplex PCR; TCRdb holds only in-frame clones, not every one. The table includes about 350,000 clones, more than 75% detected once. Treatment noted: some 19 received Ad26.COV2.S at low or high dose, single or two shots; several received placebo; per-sample allocation not given. The samples date from day 63 after the first vaccine or placebo injection. This specimen consisted of peripheral blood, obtained in a trial of Ad26.COV2.S vaccine versus placebo. The receptors here all came from a person between 18 and 65 years old who received the Ad26.COV2.S COVID-19 vaccine or a placebo.

In its sample, this clone was seen a few times. The chain carries TRBV15 and TRBJ2-2; D may correspond to TRBD1 or TRBD2 (5 bases each). Trimming stripped 0 bases from V and 6 bases from J, with 14 bases between. CDR3 length: 16 residues. Germline CDR1 and CDR2: LNHNV and YYDKDF (reference sequence). CDR3 bases: TGTGCCACCAGCAGAGATAGGCCAGGGAGCGCCGGGGAGCTGTTTTTT. It specifies CATSRDRPGSAGELFF.

The genes are TRBV20-1 and TRBJ2-2; D unresolved. V gave up 3 bases and J gave up 7 bases, with 3 bases separating them. Germline loops: CDR1 DFQATT, CDR2 SNEGSKA (reference sequence). The CDR3 has 10 residues. The CDR3 sequence: CSARDGELFF. In DNA, the CDR3 is TGCAGTGCTAGGGACGGGGAGCTGTTTTTT.

This chain links TRBV5-5 with TRBJ2-7; D unresolved. This CDR3 comprises 12 residues. Germline V gene sequence: CDR1 SGHKS, CDR2 YYEKEE (reference sequence). Trimming removed 2 bases from V and 7 bases from J, with 10 bases in between. Here the CDR3 reads CASSFGTGEQYF. CDR3 nucleotide sequence: TGTGCCAGCAGCTTTGGTACTGGAGAGCAGTACTTC. Complete variable domain (other parts from reference TRBV5-5 and TRBJ2-7): DAGVTQSPTHLIKTRGQQVTLRCSPISGHKSVSWYQQVLGQGPQFIFQYYEKEERGRGNFPDRFSARQFPNYSSELNVNALLLGDSALYLCASSFGTGEQYFGPGTRLTVT.

CDR3 amino acids: CASSLAWTGTYEQYF. Written as DNA, the CDR3 is TGTGCCAGCAGCTTAGCTTGGACAGGGACATACGAGCAGTACTTC. V gene TRBV7-2 combines with J gene TRBJ2-7, with TRBD1 identical over 8 bases. Trimming removed 0 bases from V and 4 bases from J; junction bases left unmatched: 5. The CDR3 is made up of 15 amino acids. CDR1 and CDR2 from the germline V gene are SGHTA and FQGNSA. Based on the CDR3 plus reference TRBV7-2 and TRBJ2-7, the full variable domain is GAGVSQSPSNKVTEKGKDVELRCDPISGHTALYWYRQSLGQGLEFLIYFQGNSAPDKSGLPSDRFSAERTGGSVSTLTIQRTQQEDSAVYLCASSLAWTGTYEQYFGPGTRLTVT.

The chain uses TRBV28 and TRBJ2-7; no definite D call. This CDR3 has 14 residues. V shed 4 bases and J shed 3 bases, with 13 bases lying between them. Germline-derived CDR1 and CDR2 are MDHEN and SYDVKM. The CDR3 protein is CASSSQVVGYEQYF. The CDR3 nucleotides read TGTGCCAGCAGTTCCCAGGTGGTTGGCTACGAGCAGTACTTC.

A few counts support this clone. The chain links TRBV7-8 to TRBJ2-2, with D perhaps TRBD1 (6 bases). CDR3 size: 16 residues. Germline CDR1 reads SGHVS; CDR2 reads FQNEAQ. V shed 3 bases and J shed 2 bases, with 13 bases lying between them. In DNA, the CDR3 is TGTGCCAGCAGCTTGATGGACAGTCGAAACACCGGGGAGCTGTTTTTT. Protein sequence: CASSLMDSRNTGELFF.

This chain links TRBV4-3 with TRBJ2-1; 13 bases are a match to TRBD2. V was clipped by 6 bases and J by 8 bases; unmatched bases: 7. This CDR3 spans 15 amino acids. Germline assignment: CDR1 LGHNA and CDR2 YSLEER. CDR3 coding DNA: TGCGCCAGCAGTGCGACTAGCGGGGGGCTCGATGAGCAGTTCTTC. Translating gives CASSATSGGLDEQFF.

This chain joins TRBV19 and TRBJ2-2; tentatively, D is TRBD1 (6 bases). The CDR3 loop spans 17 amino acids. Looked up from germline, CDR1 is LNHDA and CDR2 is SQIVND (reference sequence). V was cut by 3 bases and J by 4 bases, with 18 bases left in between. The CDR3 sequence is CASSIYRQGHSTGELFF. CDR3 bases: TGTGCCAGTAGTATCTATCGGCAGGGGCATAGCACCGGGGAGCTGTTTTTT. The full variable domain, completed using reference TRBV19 and TRBJ2-2, is DGGITQSPKYLFRKEGQNVTLSCEQNLNHDAMYWYRQDPGQGLRLIYYSQIVNDFQKGDIAEGYSVSREKKESFPLTVTSAQKNPTAFYLCASSIYRQGHSTGELFFGEGSRLTVL.

The chain carries TRBV5-1 and TRBJ2-5; unclear D gene. From germline, CDR1 is SGHRS and CDR2 YFSETQ. Trimming removed 0 bases from V and 1 base from J, with 7 bases in between. This CDR3 is built from 14 residues. CDR3 DNA sequence: TGCGCCAGCAGCTTGGGCTGGGGCCAAGAGACCCAGTACTTC. Translating gives CASSLGWGQETQYF.